The subject of this entry is one T cell receptor beta chain. This entry is derived from a study of blood T cell repertoires in COVID-19. About the study: COVID-19 samples from acute and convalescent phases originated in the United States, Italy and Spain.

V lost 3 bases and J 2 bases, leaving 10 bases between the germline ends. This CDR3 spans 14 amino acids. CDR1 is LNHDA, CDR2 SQIVND, per germline (reference sequence). The repertoire was sequenced with immunoSEQ multiplex PCR; TCRdb's copy has only in-frame clones and lacks some. The sample lists roughly 250,000 clones; roughly 80% were seen once. The source material was peripheral blood. V gene TRBV19 combines with J gene TRBJ2-5; D gene ambiguous. This TCR was sampled from a woman older than 75 with acute or convalescent COVID-19. CDR3 nucleotides: TGTGCCAGTAGTATCCCAGGAATACAAGAGACCCAGTACTTC. Protein: CASSIPGIQETQYF. Complete variable domain (other parts from reference TRBV19 and TRBJ2-5): DGGITQSPKYLFRKEGQNVTLSCEQNLNHDAMYWYRQDPGQGLRLIYYSQIVNDFQKGDIAEGYSVSREKKESFPLTVTSAQKNPTAFYLCASSIPGIQETQYFGPGTRLLVL.